This TCR beta chain appears in the sequencing data of a study of blood T cell repertoires in COVID-19. Across the whole study: Acute and convalescent COVID-19 samples came from the United States, Italy and Spain.

Sequenced by immunoSEQ multiplex PCR; TCRdb stores in-frame clones only, minus some. Of 320,000 or so clones detected, about 85% appear once; the ten largest clones hold around 2%. With V trimmed by 3 bases and J by 11 bases, 10 bases remained unmatched. Germline CDR1 is MDHEN and CDR2 is SYDVKM. The CDR3 is 15 amino acids. The chain joins TRBV28 to TRBJ2-3; TRBD1 matches at 11 bases. Sequencing was performed on PBMCs or T cells enriched from blood (not recorded which). The receptor was derived from a woman in her 30s who had been exposed to COVID-19. CDR3 sequence reads: CASSFEGQGVHGQYF. The CDR3 DNA follows: TGTGCCAGCAGTTTTGAGGGACAGGGGGTTCATGGGCAGTATTTT.